The rows below give T cell receptor beta chains drawn from one sample of a study of blood T cell repertoires in COVID-19. Libraries were prepared by immunoSEQ multiplex PCR; TCRdb keeps only in-frame clonotypes and omits some of them. The repertoire has some 170,000 clones, 75% to 85% of them found once; the top ten carry over 12%. Material for sequencing was PBMCs or T cells enriched from blood (not recorded which). The origin of the receptors is a man aged 50-60 years who had recovered from COVID-19. Each CDR3 is given with its conserved first and last residue. D genes are given only for firm matches. Only part of the rows carry a size: once, few, many, or a class if the clone is expanded.

D	V	J	size	DNA	CDR3
TRBD1	TRBV9	TRBJ1-6	NA	TGTGCCAGCAGCGTACAGGGGGATTCACCCCTCCACTTT	CASSVQGDSPLHF
NA	TRBV11-2	TRBJ2-4	once	TGTGCCAGCAGCTTAGTGGTCAGCACAGGGTATACCAAAAACATTCAGTACTTC	CASSLVVSTGYTKNIQYF
NA	TRBV5-1	TRBJ1-2	NA	TGCGCCAGCAGCTTGGACAGGGATGGGATTTACACCTTC	CASSLDRDGIYTF
TRBD1	TRBV29-1	TRBJ1-1	NA	TGCAGCGTCATACAGGGGACGAACACTGAAGCTTTCTTT	CSVIQGTNTEAFF
TRBD1	TRBV24-1	TRBJ2-5	NA	TGTGCCACCAATCATCCGGGACAGGGCCGAGAGACCCAGTACTTC	CATNHPGQGRETQYF
TRBD1	TRBV7-2	TRBJ1-5	NA	TGTGCCAGCAGCCTGGGACAGGGGGCGCGTTATCAGCCCCAGCATTTT	CASSLGQGARYQPQHF
TRBD1	TRBV11-2	TRBJ1-4	once	TGTGCCAGCAGCCTAGGGGGCGCGAATGAAAAACTGTTTTTT	CASSLGGANEKLFF
NA	TRBV7-2	TRBJ2-7	NA	TGTGCCAGCAGCGCAACAGGATCCCCCGAGCAGTACTTC	CASSATGSPEQYF
TRBD2	TRBV7-6	TRBJ2-7	once	TGTGCCAGCAGCTTAGCGCCTCCGGTGCGGGGGACCAACTACGAGCAGTACTTC	CASSLAPPVRGTNYEQYF
NA	TRBV11-2	TRBJ1-3	NA	TGTGCCAGCAGCTTTGGTGACACGCTTGGAAACACCATATATTTT	CASSFGDTLGNTIYF
TRBD2	TRBV7-9	TRBJ2-2	NA	TGTGCCAGCAGCTTACCTAGCGGGGGCCCCGGTAACACCGGGGAGCTGTTTTTT	CASSLPSGGPGNTGELFF
NA	TRBV12-3/TRBV12-4	TRBJ1-3	few	TGTGCCAGCAGTCCCCAGGGAAGAAACACCATATATTTT	CASSPQGRNTIYF
TRBD1	TRBV3-1/TRBV3-2	TRBJ1-2	NA	TGTGCCAGCAGCCAGGACAGGGGACATGGCTACACCTTC	CASSQDRGHGYTF
TRBD1	TRBV4-2	TRBJ1-4	NA	TGTGCCAGCAGCCAAGGGTCCGAGACAGGGAATGAAAAACTGTTTTTT	CASSQGSETGNEKLFF
TRBD2	TRBV4-2	TRBJ2-1	NA	TGTGCCAGCAGCCAACCCAGCGGGGGGGCTCCTAATGAGCAGTTCTTC	CASSQPSGGAPNEQFF
TRBD1	TRBV18	TRBJ2-7	few	TGTGCCAGCTCTCCCGGGACAGGGAGAATGGACGAGCAGTACTTC	CASSPGTGRMDEQYF
TRBD1	TRBV27	TRBJ1-6	NA	TGTGCCAGCAGTGACAGGGAATCCTATAATTCACCCCTCCACTTT	CASSDRESYNSPLHF
NA	TRBV9	TRBJ2-7	NA	TGTGCCAGCAGCGTAGGTCAGGGTTTCTACGAGCAGTACTTC	CASSVGQGFYEQYF
NA	TRBV9	TRBJ2-5	few	TGTGCCAGCAGCGCAAGCCTGGGGGCAACCCAAGAGACCCAGTACTTC	CASSASLGATQETQYF
NA	TRBV5-6	TRBJ1-1	NA	TGTGCCAGCAGCCTAATGGGAGGGGACACTGAAGCTTTCTTT	CASSLMGGDTEAFF
NA	TRBV21-1	TRBJ2-2	NA	TGTGCCAGCAGCAAAAGTCCCGCAGGCACCGGGGAGCTGTTTTTT	CASSKSPAGTGELFF
NA	TRBV18	TRBJ1-3	NA	TGTGCCAGCTCACCAATGGTTGGGGGCGATGGAAACACCATATATTTT	CASSPMVGGDGNTIYF
NA	TRBV5-8	TRBJ1-1	NA	TGTGCCAGCAGCTTGGGACCCCCAGGGCTGAACACTGAAGCTTTCTTT	CASSLGPPGLNTEAFF
NA	TRBV18	TRBJ2-3	NA	TGTGCCAGCTCACCGCGGACAGCAGGAGCAGATACGCAGTATTTT	CASSPRTAGADTQYF
NA	TRBV25-1	TRBJ2-2	NA	TGTGCCAGCAGTGACTCCGAGGCCGGGGAGCTGTTTTTT	CASSDSEAGELFF
NA	TRBV25-1	TRBJ1-2	NA	TGTGCCAGCAGTGATCTCCAGGAAGCTAACTATGGCTACACCTTC	CASSDLQEANYGYTF
TRBD2	TRBV18	TRBJ2-7	once	TGTGCCAGCGGGAGGGAAGCGGTCTACGAGCAGTACTTC	CASGREAVYEQYF
NA	TRBV5-6	TRBJ1-1	NA	TGTGCCAGCAGCGGTGAGGCGGGCACTGAAGCTTTCTTT	CASSGEAGTEAFF
NA	TRBV10-3	TRBJ2-5	NA	TGTGCCATCCAGAGAGAGGGACTCGGGGGAGAGACCCAGTACTTC	CAIQREGLGGETQYF
NA	TRBV7-8	TRBJ1-5	NA	TGTGCCAGCAGTTCCGGGAATATCAATCAGCCCCAGCATTTT	CASSSGNINQPQHF
NA	TRBV6-5	TRBJ1-2	NA	TGTGCCAGCAGCCCCCGTCCCGAGCATGGCTACACCTTC	CASSPRPEHGYTF
NA	TRBV2	TRBJ1-5	NA	TGTGCCAGCAGTGATTCGGGGGTGGGGAGCAATCAGCCCCAGCATTTT	CASSDSGVGSNQPQHF
NA	TRBV7-9	TRBJ2-2	NA	TGTGCCAGCAGCTTACAAGGGGAGCTGTTTTTT	CASSLQGELFF
NA	TRBV6-4	TRBJ1-5	NA	TGTGCCAGCAGTGACTCAGGGGGTTTAAATCAGCCCCAGCATTTT	CASSDSGGLNQPQHF
TRBD1	TRBV2	TRBJ1-2	NA	TGTGCCAGCAGGAGCGGACAGGTAGCTAACTATGGCTACACCTTC	CASRSGQVANYGYTF
NA	TRBV19	TRBJ1-4	NA	TGTGCCAGTAATAGCGATTATAATGAAAAACTGTTTTTT	CASNSDYNEKLFF
TRBD1	TRBV27	TRBJ2-7	once	TGTGCCAGCAGTCCCGGGACAGGACATTACTACGAGCAGTACTTC	CASSPGTGHYYEQYF